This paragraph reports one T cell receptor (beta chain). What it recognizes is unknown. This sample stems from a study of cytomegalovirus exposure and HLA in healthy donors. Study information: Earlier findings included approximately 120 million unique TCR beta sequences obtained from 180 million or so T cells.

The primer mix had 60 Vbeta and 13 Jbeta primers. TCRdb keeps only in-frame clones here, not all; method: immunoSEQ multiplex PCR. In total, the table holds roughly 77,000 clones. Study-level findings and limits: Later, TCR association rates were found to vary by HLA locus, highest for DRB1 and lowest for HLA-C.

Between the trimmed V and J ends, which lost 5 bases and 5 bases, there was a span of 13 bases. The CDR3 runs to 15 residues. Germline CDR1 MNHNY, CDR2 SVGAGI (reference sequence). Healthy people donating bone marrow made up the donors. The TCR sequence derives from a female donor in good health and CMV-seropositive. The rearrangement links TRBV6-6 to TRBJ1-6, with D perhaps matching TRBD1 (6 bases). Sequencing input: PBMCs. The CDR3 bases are TGTGCCAGCAGTGAGAGGACAGCAAATAATTCACCCCTCCACTTT. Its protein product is CASSERTANNSPLHF.